What follows are 10 T cell receptor beta chains derived from one specimen sequenced in a study of identifying expanded T cells in peripheral blood. TCRdb keeps only in-frame clones here, not all; method: immunoSEQ multiplex PCR. Of 65,000 to 95,000 clones listed, 70% to 90% are singletons. The specimen sequenced was blood. The receptors were sampled from a person aged 18 to 75 in good health.

The chain has TRBV19 and TRBJ1-1; D is possibly TRBD1 (5 bases). The germline V gene encodes CDR1 LNHDA and CDR2 SQIVND (reference sequence). The CDR3 runs to 16 residues. Trimming removed 7 bases at V and 3 bases at J, with 21 bases between. The CDR3: CASTEFTRQTHTEAFF. The CDR3 DNA is TGTGCCAGTACTGAATTCACCCGACAGACTCACACTGAAGCTTTCTTT.

The chain couples TRBV6-6 to TRBJ2-1; no reliable D call. Looked up from germline, CDR1 is MNHNY and CDR2 is SVGAGI (reference sequence). This CDR3 is built from 13 residues. V was trimmed by 3 bases and J by 5 bases, leaving 8 bases between them. CDR3: CASSYNGNNEQFF. The CDR3 DNA follows: TGTGCCAGCAGTTATAACGGAAACAATGAGCAGTTCTTC.

The rearrangement uses TRBV5-1 and TRBJ2-3; D is perhaps TRBD1 (6 bases). This CDR3 contains 15 residues. V lost 4 bases and J 2 bases, leaving 14 bases between the germline ends. Germline loops: CDR1 SGHRS, CDR2 YFSETQ. In DNA, the CDR3 is TGCGCCAGCAGCACGCCGGGACACGTCACAGATACGCAGTATTTT. It translates to CASSTPGHVTDTQYF.

The rearrangement links TRBV5-1 to TRBJ1-1, with D possibly being TRBD1 (5 bases). The CDR3 is made up of 15 amino acids. Trimming shortened V by 4 bases and J by 2 bases, and 15 bases separated the two germline ends. Germline V gene lookup returns CDR1 SGHRS and CDR2 YFSETQ. The DNA for the CDR3 is TGCGCCAGCAGCAATGGAGGGCAGGGAAACACTGAAGCTTTCTTT. The encoded protein is CASSNGGQGNTEAFF.

This CDR3 is CASSPIPGARSHNYGYTF. CDR3 coding DNA: TGTGCCAGCAGCCCAATCCCAGGGGCCAGAAGCCATAACTATGGCTACACCTTC. The rearrangement links TRBV7-9 to TRBJ1-2; possible D gene TRBD1, 6 bases. Germline CDR1 and CDR2: SEHNR and FQNEAQ (reference sequence). The CDR3 is 18 amino acids. Trimming left V 5 bases short and J 1 base short, with 23 bases between.

The genes are TRBV18 and TRBJ2-2, with D perhaps matching TRBD1 (5 bases). From germline, CDR1 is KGHSH and CDR2 LQKENI. CDR3 length: 15 residues. Trimming took off 3 bases at V and 3 bases at J, with 11 bases between the two ends. The CDR3 DNA reads TGTGCCAGCTCACCTCCAGACAGATACACCGGGGAGCTGTTTTTT. Protein sequence: CASSPPDRYTGELFF.

The chain couples TRBV2 to TRBJ2-7, with 10 bases lining up with TRBD2. V lost 2 bases and J lost 1; bases outside the gene matches: 2. Germline V gives CDR1 SNHLY, CDR2 FYNNEI. The CDR3 is 15 amino acids. As DNA, the CDR3 is TGTGCCAGCAGTGAACCGGGACTAGCGTCCTACGAGCAGTACTTC. Translation: CASSEPGLASYEQYF.

This clone was recorded once. The chain has TRBV6-1 and TRBJ2-7; D gene uncertain. Germline V gives CDR1 MNHNS, CDR2 SASEGT. Between the trimmed V and J ends, which lost 6 bases and 7 bases, there was a span of 19 bases. CDR3 size: 14 residues. CDR3 sequence: CASRPPGPRQEQYF. In DNA, the CDR3 is TGTGCCAGCAGACCACCGGGCCCCCGGCAGGAGCAGTACTTC.

This clone was detected once. The DNA is left out, because the CDR3 cannot be placed on it with certainty; the CDR3 is given as TCRdb lists it. The chain has TRBV2 and TRBJ1-3. CDR1 and CDR2 (germline): SNHLY, FYNNEI. A total of 15 residues make up the CDR3, ends included. The CDR3 here is CASILGGTAGNTIYF.

V and J are TRBV19 and TRBJ1-6, with D unresolved. From germline, CDR1 is LNHDA and CDR2 SQIVND (reference sequence). CDR3 length: 13 amino acids. Trimming took 10 bases from V and 3 from J, leaving 10 bases between them. The CDR3 DNA sequence: TGTGCCACCGGTAAAAACTATAATTCACCCCTCCACTTT. Translated, it gives CATGKNYNSPLHF.